Below are 31 T cell receptor beta chains sequenced from a single sample in a study of T cells in narcolepsy. Method: immunoSEQ multiplex PCR; TCRdb's copy keeps in-frame clones and lacks some. The sample contains tens of thousands of clones, approximately 80% of which appear only once. The sample comprised CD45RA- memory CD4+ T cells from PBMCs. These receptors were obtained from a human donor with narcolepsy.

This clone was seen a single time. The chain joins TRBV11-2 to TRBJ1-5, with D possibly TRBD1 on 5 matching bases. Germline-derived CDR1 and CDR2 are SGHAT and FQNNGV. The ends were cut back, 1 base at V and 2 bases at J, with 9 bases in the middle. The CDR3 loop spans 15 amino acids. The CDR3 bases are TGTGCCAGCAGCTTAGGGGGCTCGGGCAATCAGCCCCAGCATTTT. It codes for CASSLGGSGNQPQHF.

J is TRBJ1-6 and V is TRBV10-3, with 10 nucleotides matching TRBD1. This CDR3 contains 14 residues. V gave up 3 bases and J gave up 9 bases; unmatched junction bases: 2. The V gene's germline CDR1 is ENHRY and CDR2 SYGVKD. The CDR3 loop reads CAISDDRGRSPLHF. CDR3 bases: TGTGCCATCAGTGATGACAGGGGGCGTTCACCCCTCCACTTT.

This chain uses TRBV30 with TRBJ1-2, with 11 bases fitting TRBD1. The CDR3 is 15 amino acids. V lost 2 bases to trimming and J lost 3 bases; unmatched junction nucleotides: 5. Germline V lookup: CDR1 GTSNPN, CDR2 SVGIG (reference sequence). The CDR3, as DNA: TGTGCCTGGAGTTTCCCGGGACAGGGGGACTATGGCTACACCTTC. Its protein product is CAWSFPGQGDYGYTF.

A single count supports this clone. This chain uses TRBV21-1 with TRBJ2-1; the D segment call TRBD1 is taken from the table without a DNA check. TRBV21-1 is a recognized pseudogene. This CDR3 spans 16 amino acids. The CDR3 coding sequence is TGTGCCAGCAGCAGACAGGGGGCGCGCGTTTCCAATGAGCAGTTCTTC. Protein product: CASSRQGARVSNEQFF.

The CDR3 sequence is CASSFVTGGGNYGYTF. The DNA of the CDR3 is TGTGCCAGCAGCTTCGTGACAGGGGGCGGGAATTATGGCTACACCTTC. The chain is built from TRBV7-2 and TRBJ1-2; 10 bases line up with TRBD1. With 3 bases clipped from V and 5 bases from J, the junction kept 9 bases outside the gene matches. Germline assignment: CDR1 SGHTA and CDR2 FQGNSA. The CDR3 length is 16 residues.

The J gene is TRBJ2-1, the V gene TRBV7-2; the match to TRBD2 covers 9 bases. The CDR3 extends over 15 amino acids. V was pared by 6 bases and J by 1 base, with 4 bases of the junction left unmatched. Germline-derived CDR1 and CDR2 are SGHTA and FQGNSA. The CDR3 reads CASSPAGGSYNEQFF. DNA of the CDR3: TGTGCCAGCAGTCCAGCGGGGGGTTCCTACAATGAGCAGTTCTTC. Full variable domain (remainder filled in from reference TRBV7-2 and TRBJ2-1): GAGVSQSPSNKVTEKGKDVELRCDPISGHTALYWYRQSLGQGLEFLIYFQGNSAPDKSGLPSDRFSAERTGGSVSTLTIQRTQQEDSAVYLCASSPAGGSYNEQFFGPGTRLTVL.

This clone was detected a few times. The chain recombines TRBV6-1 with TRBJ1-5; D remains ambiguous. Germline V lookup: CDR1 MNHNS, CDR2 SASEGT. V dropped 7 bases and J dropped 0 bases, with 10 bases sitting between them. The CDR3 runs 14 residues. The CDR3 DNA reads as TGTGCCAGCATACAGCCGTATAGCAATCAGCCCCAGCATTTT. Encoded protein: CASIQPYSNQPQHF.

J is TRBJ2-3 and V is TRBV19; TRBD2 aligns across 13 bases. This CDR3 is 17 amino acids long. Unmatched junction bases numbered 5, after V lost 3 bases and J lost 2 bases. Germline loops: CDR1 LNHDA, CDR2 SQIVND (reference sequence). The CDR3 spells CASSIRGLAGITDTQYF. The CDR3 region has the DNA TGTGCCAGTAGTATCCGGGGACTAGCGGGGATCACAGATACGCAGTATTTT.

V usage is TRBV5-5 and J usage is TRBJ1-1, with 9 bases identical to TRBD1. This CDR3 region has 14 residues. V was clipped by 4 bases and J by 5 bases; unmatched bases: 6. Germline V CDR1 and CDR2: SGHKS, YYEKEE (reference sequence). The CDR3 DNA follows: TGTGCCAGCAGCCGGACAGGGGAGGCGACTGAAGCTTTCTTT. Residues: CASSRTGEATEAFF.

The chain links TRBV30 to TRBJ2-3; D may match TRBD1 or TRBD2 (6 bases each). The CDR3 covers 14 residues. Germline V CDR1 and CDR2: GTSNPN, SVGIG (reference sequence). The V end lost 5 bases, the J end lost 3 bases, and 15 bases lay between the germline ends. This CDR3 is CAWQTGARTDTQYF. The DNA for the CDR3 is TGTGCCTGGCAGACGGGGGCGCGAACAGATACGCAGTATTTT.

This clone was found a few times. V and J are TRBV9 and TRBJ2-5, with D perhaps being TRBD1 or TRBD2 (5 bases each). Germline CDR1 and CDR2: SGDLS and YYNGEE. V was pared by 0 bases and J by 2 bases, with 8 bases between. CDR3 size: 14 residues. The CDR3 DNA reads TGTGCCAGCAGCGTAGGGGACCTTCAAGAGACCCAGTACTTC. It yields the protein CASSVGDLQETQYF.

This chain uses TRBV18 with TRBJ2-5; TRBD1 aligns across 7 bases. Losses at the gene ends were 3 bases for V and 5 bases for J; bases not matched to a gene: 12. Germline V gene lookup returns CDR1 KGHSH and CDR2 LQKENI. The CDR3 sequence is 16 residues long. The CDR3 loop reads CASSPFATGQVETQYF. Written as DNA, the CDR3 is TGTGCCAGCTCACCCTTCGCCACAGGACAGGTTGAGACCCAGTACTTC.

The V call is TRBV21-1, the J call TRBJ1-4. TRBV21-1 corresponds to a pseudogene. The CDR3 length is 16 residues. This CDR3 is CASSKMKGTTNEKLFF. In DNA, the CDR3 is TGTGCCAGCAGCAAAATGAAGGGTACAACTAATGAAAAACTGTTTTTT.

This clone came up a few times. The genes are TRBV4-1 and TRBJ2-7; D not resolved. The CDR3 totals 13 residues. V was cut by 4 bases and J by 2 bases, with 9 bases left in between. The V gene's germline CDR1 is MGHRA and CDR2 YSYEKL. CDR3 in amino acids: CASSRLSTYEQYF. The CDR3 nucleotides read TGCGCCAGCAGCCGCCTCTCGACCTACGAGCAGTACTTC.

This clone has more than one count but fewer than ten. This chain connects TRBV14 to TRBJ2-7; D is undetermined. CDR1 and CDR2 from the germline V gene are SGHDN and FVKESK. The CDR3 is 14 residues long. V lost 2 bases and J 1 base, leaving 9 bases between the germline ends. CDR3 sequence reads: CASSQIGVSYEQYF. The CDR3 DNA reads TGTGCCAGCAGCCAAATCGGTGTATCCTACGAGCAGTACTTC.

The V and J genes are TRBV29-1 and TRBJ1-2; TRBD1 matches at 10 bases. CDR1 and CDR2 from the germline V gene are SQVTM and ANQGSEA. This CDR3 comprises 13 residues. Unmatched junction bases numbered 9, after V lost 6 bases and J lost 8 bases. The CDR3 nucleotides are TGCAGCGTGGAGACAGGGGGCGTCGGCGGCTACACCTTC. Translating it yields CSVETGGVGGYTF.

The V gene is TRBV7-9, the J gene TRBJ1-4; 8 bases agree with TRBD1. J gave up 8 bases and V 3 bases, and 14 bases lay outside the gene matches. The CDR3 is 17 residues long. Looked up from germline, CDR1 is SEHNR and CDR2 is FQNEAQ (reference sequence). The CDR3 bases are TGTGCCAGCAGCTTGCGATGGGATACAGGGGGTCAGGAAAAACTGTTTTTT. This translates into CASSLRWDTGGQEKLFF.

Only one count was recorded for this clone. J is TRBJ2-7 and V is TRBV25-1; 8 bases map to TRBD2. The CDR3 is made up of 15 amino acids. Germline V gene lookup returns CDR1 MGHDK and CDR2 SYGVNS. After removal of 1 base from V and 3 bases from J, the junction contained 5 bases not matched to a gene. CDR3 in amino acids: CASSESGGGNYEQYF. The CDR3 DNA follows: TGTGCCAGCAGTGAATCGGGCGGGGGGAACTACGAGCAGTACTTC.

This chain joins TRBV19 and TRBJ1-1; D remains unclear. Germline V CDR1 and CDR2: LNHDA, SQIVND (reference sequence). V lost 3 bases to trimming and J lost 0 bases, with 14 bases between them. The CDR3 is made up of 16 amino acids. CDR3 DNA sequence: TGTGCCAGTAGTATTAGAGCGGGCGTCCTGAACACTGAAGCTTTCTTT. It codes for CASSIRAGVLNTEAFF.

V gene TRBV4-1 combines with J gene TRBJ2-4; TRBD1 matches at 7 bases. Trimming at V came to 0 bases and at J to 0 bases, leaving 8 bases not matched to a gene. From germline, CDR1 is MGHRA and CDR2 YSYEKL. The CDR3 contains 18 residues. CDR3 nucleotides: TGCGCCAGCAGCCAAGAACTAGGGACAGTCGGAGCCAAAAACATTCAGTACTTC. Amino acids: CASSQELGTVGAKNIQYF.

This clone showed up just a few times. The chain links TRBV19 to TRBJ1-6; the D gene is possibly TRBD1 (5 bases). Germline V CDR1 and CDR2: LNHDA, SQIVND (reference sequence). The CDR3 runs to 14 residues. Trimming took off 6 bases at V and 13 bases at J, with 19 bases between the two ends. The CDR3: CASRVGGTRNPLHF. Written as DNA, the CDR3 is TGTGCCAGTAGAGTTGGGGGTACTCGGAACCCCCTCCACTTT.

The V call is TRBV6-1, the J call TRBJ1-6, with D uncertain. Germline values: CDR1 MNHNS, CDR2 SASEGT. The CDR3 totals 15 residues. Trimming took 3 bases from V and 2 from J, leaving 8 bases between them. In DNA form, the CDR3 reads TGTGCCAGCAGTGACGGCCAGGCCTATAATTCACCCCTCCACTTT. Amino acid sequence: CASSDGQAYNSPLHF.

The CDR3 nucleotides read TGTGCCAGTAGCGCCTTCACGGGGGGAGGCCAAGAGACCCAGTACTTC. As protein: CASSAFTGGGQETQYF. This rearrangement joins TRBV19 to TRBJ2-5; 7 bases are shared with TRBD2. V gave up 6 bases and J gave up 1 base; unmatched junction bases: 11. The germline V gene encodes CDR1 LNHDA and CDR2 SQIVND (reference sequence). The CDR3 is made up of 16 amino acids.

The chain combines TRBV5-6 with TRBJ2-5; D gene unclear. The germline V and J ends were trimmed by 0 bases and 1 base, with 7 bases remaining between them. The CDR3 runs to 14 residues. Germline CDR1 SGHDT, CDR2 YYEEEE. CDR3 nucleotides: TGTGCCAGCAGCTTGGTAGGGATCCAAGAGACCCAGTACTTC. As protein: CASSLVGIQETQYF.

This chain joins TRBV30 and TRBJ1-1; D may be TRBD1 (6 bases). CDR1 is GTSNPN, CDR2 SVGIG, per germline (reference sequence). The CDR3 has 13 amino acids. Trimming removed 2 bases from V and 6 bases from J, with 13 bases in between. The CDR3 DNA reads TGTGCCTGGAGTTCCACAGGGACTCCTGAAGCTTTCTTT. Its translation: CAWSSTGTPEAFF.

This clone was seen a few times. The J gene is TRBJ2-3, the V gene TRBV9; 11 positions match TRBD2. Germline V gene sequence: CDR1 SGDLS, CDR2 YYNGEE. The ends lost 4 bases at V and 0 bases at J; junction bases unmatched: 4. The CDR3 loop spans 16 amino acids. The CDR3 sequence: CASSRASGGSTDTQYF. The CDR3 nucleotides are TGTGCCAGCAGCCGGGCTAGCGGGGGGAGCACAGATACGCAGTATTTT.

CDR3 protein: CASSLFIDTQYF. CDR3 coding DNA: TGTGCCAGCAGCTTATTTATAGATACGCAGTATTTT. This chain joins TRBV7-2 and TRBJ2-3; D uncertain. Trimming took 2 bases from V and 5 from J, leaving 5 bases between them. CDR1 is SGHTA, CDR2 FQGNSA, per germline. This CDR3 region has 12 residues. Full variable domain (missing parts from reference TRBV7-2 and TRBJ2-3): GAGVSQSPSNKVTEKGKDVELRCDPISGHTALYWYRQSLGQGLEFLIYFQGNSAPDKSGLPSDRFSAERTGGSVSTLTIQRTQQEDSAVYLCASSLFIDTQYFGPGTRLTVL.

CDR3 residues: CASSLRDRMNTEAFF. CDR3 coding DNA: TGTGCCAGCAGTCTGCGGGACAGAATGAACACTGAAGCTTTCTTT. V usage is TRBV2 and J usage is TRBJ1-1; 7 nucleotides line up with TRBD1. The trim removed 5 bases at V and 0 bases at J, leaving 6 bases unmatched. The germline V gene encodes CDR1 SNHLY and CDR2 FYNNEI. The CDR3 covers 15 residues.

The chain has TRBV6-6 and TRBJ1-5, with TRBD1 matching 10 bases. Germline CDR1 is MNHNY and CDR2 is SVGAGI (reference sequence). The CDR3 spans 16 residues. V lost 4 bases, J lost 4 bases, and 7 bases stayed unmatched. CDR3 nucleotides: TGTGCCAGCAGTTCCCACGACAGGGGGCGGAATCAGCCCCAGCATTTT. Its translation: CASSSHDRGRNQPQHF.

The chain combines TRBV30 with TRBJ2-2; 7 nucleotides line up with TRBD1. Germline CDR1 and CDR2: GTSNPN and SVGIG (reference sequence). This CDR3 contains 14 residues. The J segment lost 6 bases and the V segment lost 5 bases, leaving 9 bases of the junction unmatched. The chain's CDR3 is CAWERTGPAGELFF. DNA for the CDR3: TGTGCCTGGGAGCGGACAGGACCAGCCGGGGAGCTGTTTTTT.

The V gene is TRBV18, the J gene TRBJ2-3, with 10 bases matching TRBD2. Germline loops: CDR1 KGHSH, CDR2 LQKENI. Trimming cost V 1 base and J 0 bases; bases outside gene matches: 1. CDR3 length equals 16 residues. CDR3 in amino acids: CASSPRSGGSTDTQYF. The CDR3 nucleotides are TGTGCCAGCTCACCACGTAGCGGGGGGAGCACAGATACGCAGTATTTT.